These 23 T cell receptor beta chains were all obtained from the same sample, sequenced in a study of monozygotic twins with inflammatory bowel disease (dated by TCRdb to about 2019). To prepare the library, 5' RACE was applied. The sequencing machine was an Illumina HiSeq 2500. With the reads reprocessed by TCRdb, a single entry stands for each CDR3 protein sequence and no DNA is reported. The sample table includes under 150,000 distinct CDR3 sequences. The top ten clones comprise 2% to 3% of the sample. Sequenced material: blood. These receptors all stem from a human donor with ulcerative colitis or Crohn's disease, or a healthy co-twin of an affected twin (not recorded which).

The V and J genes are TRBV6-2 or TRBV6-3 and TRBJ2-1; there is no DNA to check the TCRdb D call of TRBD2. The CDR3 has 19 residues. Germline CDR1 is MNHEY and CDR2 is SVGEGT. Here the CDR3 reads CASSRRTSGGLSSYNEQFF.

The CDR3 is CSATFNEKLFF. The V and J genes are TRBV20-1 and TRBJ1-4. The CDR3 has 11 amino acids. The V gene's germline CDR1 is DFQATT and CDR2 SNEGSKA (reference sequence).

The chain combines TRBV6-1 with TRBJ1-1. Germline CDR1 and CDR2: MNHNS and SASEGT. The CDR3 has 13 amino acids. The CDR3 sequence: CASNDRRYTEAFF.

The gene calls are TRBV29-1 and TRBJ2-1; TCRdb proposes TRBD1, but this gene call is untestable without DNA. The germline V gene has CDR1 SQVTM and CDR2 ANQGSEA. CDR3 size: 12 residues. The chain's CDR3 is CSVGTGDNEQFF.

The CDR3 is CASSPGVMSSYEQYF. The gene calls are TRBV4-2 and TRBJ2-7; no DNA is available, so the TRBD1 call from TCRdb remains unchecked. The CDR3 is 15 residues long. Looked up from germline, CDR1 is LGHNA and CDR2 is YNFKEQ.

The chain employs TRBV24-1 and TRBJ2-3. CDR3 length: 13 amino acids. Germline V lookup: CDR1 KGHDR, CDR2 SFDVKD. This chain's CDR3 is CATSDSPSDTQYF.

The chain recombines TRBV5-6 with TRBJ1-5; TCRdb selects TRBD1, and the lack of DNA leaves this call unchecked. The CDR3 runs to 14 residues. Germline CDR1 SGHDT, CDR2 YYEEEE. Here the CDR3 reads CASSLRRGSGAQHF.

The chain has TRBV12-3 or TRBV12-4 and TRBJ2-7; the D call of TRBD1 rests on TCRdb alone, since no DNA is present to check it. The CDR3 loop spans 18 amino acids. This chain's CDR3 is CASSFGGGGRVLSYEQYF.

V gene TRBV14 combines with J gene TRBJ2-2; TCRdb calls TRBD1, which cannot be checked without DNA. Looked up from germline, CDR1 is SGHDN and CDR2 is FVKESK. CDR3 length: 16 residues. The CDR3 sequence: CASSQLDRGFGGELFF.

The CDR3: CASSGLATVGPGELFF. V is TRBV27 and J is TRBJ2-2; checking the TCRdb D call of TRBD2 is not possible without DNA. The CDR3 runs to 16 residues. Germline V gene sequence: CDR1 MNHEY, CDR2 SMNVEV (reference sequence).

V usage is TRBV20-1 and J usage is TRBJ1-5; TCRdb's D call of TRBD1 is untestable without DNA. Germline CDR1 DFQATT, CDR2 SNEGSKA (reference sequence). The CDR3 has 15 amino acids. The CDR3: CSARTPGQWPQPQHF.

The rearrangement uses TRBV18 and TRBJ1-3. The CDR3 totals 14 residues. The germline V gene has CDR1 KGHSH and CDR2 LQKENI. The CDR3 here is CASSPMDSGNTIYF.

CDR3: CASSPRVSGSSGNTIYF. This sequence joins TRBV4-1 and TRBJ1-3; the TCRdb call, TRBD1, lacks DNA for checking. This CDR3 comprises 17 residues. Germline CDR1 MGHRA, CDR2 YSYEKL.

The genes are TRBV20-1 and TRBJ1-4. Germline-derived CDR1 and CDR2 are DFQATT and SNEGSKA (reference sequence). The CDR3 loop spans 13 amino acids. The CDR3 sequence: CSAQKATNEKLFF.

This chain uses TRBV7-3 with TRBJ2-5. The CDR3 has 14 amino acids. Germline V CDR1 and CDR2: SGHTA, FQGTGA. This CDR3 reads CASSSHSGQETQYF.

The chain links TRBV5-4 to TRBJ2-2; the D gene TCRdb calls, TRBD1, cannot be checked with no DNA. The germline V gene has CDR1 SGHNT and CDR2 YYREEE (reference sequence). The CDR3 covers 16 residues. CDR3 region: CASSPPATGDTGELFF.

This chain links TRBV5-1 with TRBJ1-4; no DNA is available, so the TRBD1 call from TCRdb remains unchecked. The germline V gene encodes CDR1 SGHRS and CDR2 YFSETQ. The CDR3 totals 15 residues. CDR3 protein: CASSHRGLTNEKLFF.

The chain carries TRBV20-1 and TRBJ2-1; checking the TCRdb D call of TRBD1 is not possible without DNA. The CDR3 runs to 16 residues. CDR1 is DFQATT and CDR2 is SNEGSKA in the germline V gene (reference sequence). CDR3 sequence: CSARGAGPSSYNEQFF.

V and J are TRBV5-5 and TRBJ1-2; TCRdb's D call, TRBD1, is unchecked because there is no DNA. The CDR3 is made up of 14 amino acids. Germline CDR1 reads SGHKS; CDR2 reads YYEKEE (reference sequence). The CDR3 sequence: CASSATGSLYGYTF. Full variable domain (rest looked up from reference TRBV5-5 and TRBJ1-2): DAGVTQSPTHLIKTRGQQVTLRCSPISGHKSVSWYQQVLGQGPQFIFQYYEKEERGRGNFPDRFSARQFPNYSSELNVNALLLGDSALYLCASSATGSLYGYTFGSGTRLTVV.

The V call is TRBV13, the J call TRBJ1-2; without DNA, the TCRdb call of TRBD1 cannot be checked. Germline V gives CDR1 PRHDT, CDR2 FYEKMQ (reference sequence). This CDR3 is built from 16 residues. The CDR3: CASSLEGAGVINGYTF.

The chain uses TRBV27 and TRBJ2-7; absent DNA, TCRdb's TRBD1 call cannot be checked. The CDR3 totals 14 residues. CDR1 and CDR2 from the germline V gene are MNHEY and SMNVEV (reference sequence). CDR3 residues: CASSLPDRGHEQYF.

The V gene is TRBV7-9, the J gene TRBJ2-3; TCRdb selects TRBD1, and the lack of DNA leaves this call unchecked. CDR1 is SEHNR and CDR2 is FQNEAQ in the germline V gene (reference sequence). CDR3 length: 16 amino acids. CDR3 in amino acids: CASSHDRVGVTDTQYF. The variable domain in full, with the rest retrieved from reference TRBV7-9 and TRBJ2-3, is DTGVSQNPRHKITKRGQNVTFRCDPISEHNRLYWYRQTLGQGPEFLTYFQNEAQLEKSRLLSDRFSAERPKGSFSTLEIQRTEQGDSAMYLCASSHDRVGVTDTQYFGPGTRLTVL.

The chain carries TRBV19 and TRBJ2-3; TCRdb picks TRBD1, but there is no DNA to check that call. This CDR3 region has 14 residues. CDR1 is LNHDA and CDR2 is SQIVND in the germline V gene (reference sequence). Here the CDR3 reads CASISRSSTDTQYF.